These T cell receptor beta chains were read from a single sample in a study of cytomegalovirus exposure and HLA in healthy donors. The protocol was immunoSEQ multiplex PCR, while the TCRdb copy is restricted to in-frame clones and leaves out a portion. The sample lists some 130,000 clones; approximately 80% were seen once. The source material was PBMCs. The receptors here all came from a man aged 30 to 39 in good health and CMV-seronegative. CDR3s include the opening cysteine and the closing phenylalanine or tryptophan. D genes are given only for firm matches. Size tells how often a clone was seen (once, few, many) or the class of an expanded clone, and some rows leave it out.

j_gene | d_gene | v_gene | abundance | CDR3aa | CDR3nt
TRBJ2-7 | - | TRBV7-2 | - | CASSLFALDSGGASF | TGTGCCAGCAGCTTATTTGCGCTTGATTCTGGCGGGGCGAGCTTC
TRBJ2-5 | TRBD1 | TRBV6-6 | - | CASTSQGVKQAQYF | TGTGCCAGCACCTCTCAGGGGGTTAAGCAGGCCCAGTACTTC
TRBJ2-4 | - | TRBV2 | - | CASSYTIAKNIQYF | TGTGCCAGCAGTTACACTATAGCCAAAAACATTCAGTACTTC
TRBJ1-1 | - | TRBV27 | - | CASSLVGFGGQNTEAFF | TGTGCCAGCAGTTTGGTAGGATTCGGGGGGCAGAACACTGAAGCTTTCTTT
TRBJ1-2 | TRBD1 | TRBV28 | - | CASSFGSETGRNYGYTF | TGTGCCAGCAGTTTTGGTAGTGAGACAGGGCGTAACTATGGCTACACCTTC
TRBJ2-1 | TRBD1 | TRBV5-4 | - | CASSPGTGVNEQFF | TGTGCCAGCAGCCCCGGAACAGGGGTCAATGAGCAGTTCTTC
TRBJ1-4 | - | TRBV19 | - | CASSPPGVNEKLFF | TGTGCCAGTAGTCCTCCAGGGGTGAATGAAAAACTGTTTTTT
TRBJ1-1 | TRBD1 | TRBV9 | - | CASSVGQGMNTEAFF | TGTGCCAGCAGCGTAGGACAGGGCATGAACACTGAAGCTTTCTTT
TRBJ2-7 | TRBD2 | TRBV11-2 | few | CASSFSAGGPFEQYF | TGTGCCAGCAGCTTTTCCGCGGGAGGGCCCTTCGAGCAGTACTTC
TRBJ2-3 | - | TRBV29-1 | few | CSVGGWGGTDTQYF | TGCAGCGTCGGGGGATGGGGGGGCACAGATACGCAGTATTTT
TRBJ1-2 | - | TRBV18 | - | CASSPDRNYGYTF | TGTGCCAGCTCACCGGACAGAAACTATGGCTACACCTTC
TRBJ2-7 | - | TRBV2 | once | CASSEAGAKYF | TGTGCCAGCAGTGAAGCTGGGGCGAAGTACTTC
TRBJ2-7 | TRBD2 | TRBV2 | - | CASNPRAGAGEQYF | TGTGCCAGCAATCCAAGAGCGGGAGCGGGGGAGCAGTACTTC
TRBJ2-5 | - | TRBV11-3 | - | CASSLGAQSGGETQYF | TGTGCCAGCAGCCTCGGTGCCCAATCCGGAGGAGAGACCCAGTACTTC
TRBJ1-1 | - | TRBV30 | - | CAQRRGRNTEAFF | TGTGCCCAAAGAAGGGGCCGAAACACTGAAGCTTTCTTT
TRBJ1-5 | - | TRBV6-1 | - | CASSERGARYQHF | TGTGCCAGCAGTGAACGGGGGGCTCGTTACCAGCATTTT
TRBJ2-7 | - | TRBV7-6 | - | CASSLVDGDEQYF | TGTGCCAGCAGCTTAGTGGACGGGGACGAGCAGTACTTC
TRBJ2-7 | TRBD2 | TRBV19 | - | CASSISGRGNEQYF | TGTGCCAGTAGTATCAGCGGGAGAGGGAACGAGCAGTACTTC
TRBJ1-1 | - | TRBV10-3 | - | CAISSTRGLITEAFF | TGTGCCATCAGTTCCACCCGGGGACTGATCACTGAAGCTTTCTTT
TRBJ1-5 | - | TRBV10-3 | once | CAISETGFNQPQHF | TGTGCCATCAGTGAGACAGGTTTTAATCAGCCCCAGCATTTT
TRBJ1-4 | - | TRBV9 | - | CASSVATGTPFTPLEEKLFF | TGTGCCAGCAGCGTAGCTACAGGGACACCATTCACCCCGTTAGAGGAAAAACTGTTTTTT
TRBJ1-2 | - | TRBV19 | - | CASRPNGGVGNYGYTF | TGTGCCAGTAGGCCCAATGGAGGTGTGGGAAACTATGGCTACACCTTC
TRBJ2-6 | - | TRBV19 | - | CASSIGLGSGANVLTF | TGTGCCAGTAGTATAGGACTCGGCTCTGGGGCCAACGTCCTGACTTTC
TRBJ2-3 | TRBD2 | TRBV7-8 | - | CASSDRGLAGGTDTQYF | TGTGCCAGCAGCGACCGGGGACTAGCGGGAGGCACAGATACGCAGTATTTT
TRBJ2-2 | TRBD1 | TRBV16 | - | CASRQTQGANTGELFF | TGTGCCAGCAGACAAACACAGGGGGCAAACACCGGGGAGCTGTTTTTT
TRBJ1-1 | - | TRBV23-1 | - | CASSQFVKSVPAHQRAFF | TGCGCCAGCAGTCAATTCGTGAAAAGTGTACCGGCACATCAGAGGGCTTTCTTT
TRBJ2-1 | - | TRBV7-9 | - | CASSFIPSYNEQFF | TGTGCCAGCAGCTTTATTCCCAGCTACAATGAGCAGTTCTTC
TRBJ2-3 | - | TRBV30 | - | CAWSEGLSTDTQYF | TGTGCCTGGAGTGAGGGACTGAGCACAGATACGCAGTATTTT
TRBJ2-1 | TRBD1 | TRBV5-1 | - | CASSLALTGDGQFF | TGCGCCAGCAGCTTGGCCCTGACAGGGGACGGGCAGTTCTTC
TRBJ2-7 | TRBD2 | TRBV19 | - | CASSIWGRRGDEQYF | TGTGCCAGTAGTATATGGGGCAGACGGGGGGACGAGCAGTACTTC
TRBJ1-1 | - | TRBV2 | few | CASSEERGGTEAFF | TGTGCCAGCAGTGAAGAGCGGGGCGGGACTGAAGCTTTCTTT